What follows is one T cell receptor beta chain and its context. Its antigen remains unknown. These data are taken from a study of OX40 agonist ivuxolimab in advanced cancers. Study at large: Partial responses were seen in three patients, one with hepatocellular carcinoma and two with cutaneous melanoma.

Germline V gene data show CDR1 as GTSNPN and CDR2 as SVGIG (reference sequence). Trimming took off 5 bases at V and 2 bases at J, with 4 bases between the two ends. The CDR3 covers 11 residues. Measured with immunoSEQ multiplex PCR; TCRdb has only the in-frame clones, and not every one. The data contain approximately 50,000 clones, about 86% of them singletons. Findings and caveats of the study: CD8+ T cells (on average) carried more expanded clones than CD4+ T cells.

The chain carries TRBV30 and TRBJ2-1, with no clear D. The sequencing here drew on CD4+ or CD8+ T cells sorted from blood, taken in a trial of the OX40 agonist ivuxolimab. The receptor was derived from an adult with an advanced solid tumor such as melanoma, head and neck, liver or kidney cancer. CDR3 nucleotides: TGTGCCTGGGGGACCTACAATGAGCAGTTCTTC. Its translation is CAWGTYNEQFF.